Each of the 20 T cell receptor beta chains below was sequenced from the same sample in a study of cytomegalovirus exposure and HLA in healthy donors. The PCR used 60 Vbeta and 13 Jbeta primers. Method: immunoSEQ multiplex PCR; TCRdb's copy keeps in-frame clones and lacks some. This sample has 110,000 to 150,000 clones; around 75% occur once, and the top ten carry 1.5% to 2%. Input material: PBMCs. These receptors all come from a woman in her forties in good health and CMV-seronegative.

V usage is TRBV7-6 and J usage is TRBJ2-5, with D possibly matching TRBD2 (7 bases). The J call is in doubt because the DNA end fits TRBJ2-7 better. The germline CDR1 and CDR2 sequences are SGHVS and FNYEAQ. The CDR3 contains 13 residues. The CDR3 here is CASSTGGPYEQYF. DNA for the CDR3: TGTGCCAGCAGCACGGGGGGCCCCTACGAGCAGTACTTC.

J is TRBJ2-3 and V is TRBV7-9; D call uncertain. Per the germline V gene, CDR1 is SEHNR and CDR2 is FQNEAQ (reference sequence). This CDR3 comprises 12 residues. V lost 2 bases, J lost 4 bases, and 4 bases lay in between. CDR3 region: CASSLSPDTQYF. The CDR3 bases are TGTGCCAGCAGCTTAAGCCCAGATACGCAGTATTTT.

J is TRBJ2-1 and V is TRBV19; no reliable D call. The CDR3 is 15 residues long. The germline V gene encodes CDR1 LNHDA and CDR2 SQIVND (reference sequence). V gave up 5 bases and J gave up 0 bases, with 11 bases separating them. As DNA, the CDR3 is TGTGCCAGTAGTTTAGCCCTGAGCTCCTACAATGAGCAGTTCTTC. Protein: CASSLALSSYNEQFF.

V gene TRBV5-6 combines with J gene TRBJ2-6; tentative D call: TRBD2 (6 bases). Deletions cut 1 base from V and 0 bases from J, with 17 bases between. The CDR3 totals 19 residues. Germline values: CDR1 SGHDT, CDR2 YYEEEE. Here the CDR3 reads CASSLPPGLHRSGANVLTF. CDR3 DNA: TGTGCCAGCAGCTTGCCCCCGGGACTTCATCGCTCTGGGGCCAACGTCCTGACTTTC.

The chain employs TRBV28 and TRBJ1-2; TRBD1 matches at 8 bases. The V gene end was trimmed by 3 bases and the J gene end by 8 bases; junction bases not matched to a gene: 14. Germline loops: CDR1 MDHEN, CDR2 SYDVKM. CDR3 length: 16 amino acids. The CDR3 DNA reads TGTGCCAGCAGTTTGAATGCAGGGGGCGAGGGGGGAGGCTACACCTTC. Its translation is CASSLNAGGEGGGYTF.

The V gene is TRBV5-8, the J gene TRBJ1-1; TRBD1 matches 7 bases. This CDR3 is built from 14 residues. Germline V gene lookup returns CDR1 SGHTS and CDR2 YDEGEE. J lost 3 bases, V lost 4 bases, and 6 bases had no gene match. The CDR3 sequence is CASSLGQADTEAFF. CDR3 bases: TGTGCCAGCAGCCTTGGACAGGCTGACACTGAAGCTTTCTTT.

The chain recombines TRBV6-5 with TRBJ1-6; D not certain. CDR3 size: 15 residues. Trimming pared 3 bases from V and 3 bases from J, leaving 9 bases between. Germline V CDR1 and CDR2: MNHEY, SVGAGI. CDR3 sequence (DNA): TGTGCCAGCAGTTATTCCAGTATCTATAATTCACCCCTCCACTTT. Its protein is CASSYSSIYNSPLHF.

This clone was counted only a few times. The J gene is TRBJ1-5, the V gene TRBV27, with 8 bases matching TRBD1. The germline V gene encodes CDR1 MNHEY and CDR2 SMNVEV (reference sequence). The V and J ends lost 5 bases and 2 bases, in that order; junction bases with no gene match: 8. The CDR3 totals 16 residues. The CDR3 nucleotides read TGTGCCAGCAGTCCCGACAGGGGTAGTGGCAATCAGCCCCAGCATTTT. The encoded protein is CASSPDRGSGNQPQHF.

This chain links TRBV9 with TRBJ2-1, with D possibly being TRBD2 (5 bases). Germline CDR1 reads SGDLS; CDR2 reads YYNGEE. V was pared by 3 bases and J by 4 bases, with 11 bases between. The CDR3 runs to 14 residues. The CDR3 is CASSARTGYNEQFF. The CDR3 DNA follows: TGTGCCAGCAGCGCCAGGACTGGGTACAATGAGCAGTTCTTC.

This clone was seen more than once but under ten times. The gene calls are TRBV2 and TRBJ2-5; a possible D gene is TRBD2 (5 bases). The J call may be incorrect, as the DNA end agrees better with TRBJ2-7. Germline CDR1 SNHLY, CDR2 FYNNEI. The CDR3 totals 16 residues. The CDR3 sequence: CASSEADVTAGYEQYF. The DNA for the CDR3 is TGTGCCAGCAGTGAAGCCGATGTGACCGCGGGCTACGAGCAGTACTTC.

This chain joins TRBV5-6 and TRBJ2-7; TRBD1 might be the D (5 bases). This CDR3 has 15 amino acids. The V gene's germline CDR1 is SGHDT and CDR2 YYEEEE. The V end lost 4 bases, the J end lost 3 bases, and 17 bases lay between the germline ends. In DNA, the CDR3 is TGTGCCAGCAGCCCGGGTCCCAGGGAAGACTACGAGCAGTACTTC. It specifies CASSPGPREDYEQYF.

The chain has TRBV10-3 and TRBJ1-5; tentatively, D is TRBD1 (6 bases). This CDR3 contains 17 residues. The V gene's germline CDR1 is ENHRY and CDR2 SYGVKD. The germline V and J ends were trimmed by 0 bases and 5 bases, with 17 bases remaining between them. The CDR3 nucleotides are TGTGCCATCAGTGAGTCGGAGGGGGGGGAGTGGGATCAGCCCCAGCATTTT. This codes for CAISESEGGEWDQPQHF.

This sequence joins TRBV28 and TRBJ2-1; D possibly corresponds to TRBD1 (5 bases). The V and J ends lost 8 bases and 7 bases respectively, with 15 bases between them. The CDR3 sequence is 13 residues long. Germline CDR1 is MDHEN and CDR2 is SYDVKM. The CDR3 spells CASLDGAANEQFF. In DNA, the CDR3 is TGTGCCAGCCTGGATGGGGCGGCGAATGAGCAGTTCTTC.

The chain joins TRBV27 to TRBJ2-7; weak D call: TRBD2 (5 bases). V lost 5 bases and J lost 4, with 18 bases in between. The germline CDR1 and CDR2 sequences are MNHEY and SMNVEV (reference sequence). This CDR3 is built from 15 residues. CDR3 in DNA: TGTGCCAGCAGTCGAATCGGGGAAGGCGGTTACGAGCAGTACTTC. The encoded protein is CASSRIGEGGYEQYF.

V gene TRBV7-6 combines with J gene TRBJ2-5; a weak D match, TRBD2 (5 bases). Germline V gene lookup returns CDR1 SGHVS and CDR2 FNYEAQ. The V end lost 1 base, the J end lost 0 bases, and 6 bases lay between the germline ends. The CDR3 loop spans 14 amino acids. In DNA form, the CDR3 reads TGTGCCAGCAGCTTAGGCGGGTACCAAGAGACCCAGTACTTC. Residues: CASSLGGYQETQYF.

In this sample, this clone turned up a few times. V and J are TRBV4-1 and TRBJ2-7; 9 bases map to TRBD2. V was clipped by 4 bases and J by 0 bases; unmatched bases: 10. Looked up from germline, CDR1 is MGHRA and CDR2 is YSYEKL. The CDR3 contains 17 residues. Here the CDR3 reads CASSLSTWRGGSYEQYF. CDR3 bases: TGCGCCAGCAGCCTATCCACCTGGCGGGGGGGCTCCTACGAGCAGTACTTC.

CDR3 in DNA: TGTGCCAGCAGTGAATTGCGAGGCTACACCTTC. This gives the protein CASSELRGYTF. The gene calls are TRBV6-1 and TRBJ1-2; D not certain. Germline V gives CDR1 MNHNS, CDR2 SASEGT. V shed 2 bases and J shed 8 bases, with 6 bases lying between them. This CDR3 has 11 residues.

This clone was seen only a few times. This rearrangement joins TRBV9 to TRBJ1-1; D is uncertain. Looked up from germline, CDR1 is SGDLS and CDR2 is YYNGEE. Between the trimmed V and J ends, which lost 0 bases and 3 bases, there was a span of 6 bases. The CDR3 runs to 13 residues. This CDR3 is CASSVGGHTEAFF. As DNA, the CDR3 is TGTGCCAGCAGCGTAGGAGGGCACACTGAAGCTTTCTTT.

DNA of the CDR3: TGTGCCAGCTCACCAAGCAGGGACAATCAGCCCCAGCATTTT. This translates into CASSPSRDNQPQHF. J is TRBJ1-5 and V is TRBV18, with D perhaps TRBD1 (5 bases). CDR1 and CDR2 from the germline V gene are KGHSH and LQKENI. This CDR3 region has 14 residues. The ends were cut back, 2 bases at V and 3 bases at J, with 8 bases in the middle.

The chain couples TRBV10-3 to TRBJ2-7; a weak D match, TRBD1 (6 bases). The V end lost 10 bases, the J end lost 0 bases, and 16 bases lay between the germline ends. Looked up from germline, CDR1 is ENHRY and CDR2 is SYGVKD. The CDR3 extends over 14 amino acids. CDR3: CATQGQLSSYEQYF. For the CDR3, the DNA is TGTGCCACCCAAGGACAGTTGAGCTCCTACGAGCAGTACTTC.